This T cell receptor beta chain was identified in a study of T cell clones after liver transplantation (dated by TCRdb to 2018 to 2020). Study-wide context: The samples were obtained from ITN030ST, a randomized trial that attempted immunosuppression withdrawal within 2 years after liver transplantation. Donor-reactive T cell clones were identified using TCRbeta sequencing after a pre-transplant mixed lymphocyte reaction and were then followed in post-transplant blood. Third party-reactive TCRbeta sequences from pre-transplant MLRs were also identified as an antigen-independent comparator for donor-reactive sequences. Three of the eight recipients were HCV-positive; the others were transplanted for non-autoimmune, non-viral indications. No induction therapy was given to the subjects, and standard immunosuppression was administered until randomization at 12-24 months post-transplant. Tolerance was defined as complete withdrawal of immunosuppression for at least one year without a rise in liver enzymes beyond twice the upper limit of normal. Blood samples were collected pre-transplant, then pre-randomization ahead of withdrawal, and finally post-randomization once withdrawal had either been completed or failed. The studied cohort comprised 8 liver transplant recipients, 3 classified as tolerant and 5 as non-tolerant. The paper's findings and limits, for the study overall: Once repertoire turnover was taken into account, donor-reactive detection showed a significant reduction for CD4 in 7 of 8 subjects and for CD8 in 8 of 8. In most of the 8 subjects, regardless of tolerance or HCV status, circulating donor-reactive CD4 TCRbeta sequences dropped significantly post-transplant. The conclusions were preliminary, being limited by small, heterogeneous patient numbers and by non-standardized post-transplant time points. Without allograft tissue specimens, donor-reactive T cells may have migrated into the graft rather than being deleted. In a couple of subjects, low numbers of available donor cells limited the measurable donor-reactive repertoire. A greater decline was seen for donor-reactive sequences than for third party-reactive sequences, suggesting partial antigen-specific deletion unrelated to withdrawal success.

Thawed unstimulated PBMCs were stained for CD3, CD4 and CD8 and FACS-sorted into CD3+CD4+ and CD3+CD8+ populations. All 8 studied subjects were randomized to withdrawal of immunosuppression. The Qiagen DNeasy Blood and Tissue Kit was used to isolate genomic DNA. High-throughput TCRbeta CDR3 sequencing of frozen genomic DNA was performed by immunoSEQ, including PCR amplification, mapping, bias correction and internal controls. In the paper's pipeline: Only productive rearrangements were retained, with each unique TCRbeta sequence defined by its CDR3 nucleotide sequence together with its V and J gene. For classification of a sequence as donor-reactive, at least 5-fold expansion in CFSE-low cells relative to unstimulated pre-transplant cells and a frequency of at least 0.01% were required. To ensure at least 90% detection power, minimum frequency thresholds were set for each subject based on that subject's lowest-template unstimulated sample. Jensen-Shannon divergence between the top 1000 TCRbeta sequences post- versus pre-transplant served as the measure of repertoire turnover. Changes in detection of donor-reactive sequences were tested with two-sided Fisher's exact tests. This immuneACCESS table, as held by TCRdb, lists in-frame sequences with V and J called but not all clones. Of the missing ones, under half trace to an unresolved V gene in checked studies; the others have no known cause. V and J calls and clone size are given by that table; D and trimming were obtained from the DNA. Within this sample are approximately 6,400 clones, with over 70% of them counted one time only. Together, the top ten hold less than 15% of the sample.

From a lookup of the germline V gene, CDR1 and CDR2 are SGHRS and YFSETQ. Trimming leaves V shorter by 10 bases and J shorter by 4 bases, with the junction holding 9 bases beyond the gene matches. The CDR3 spans 13 residues, from the cysteine through the phenylalanine. CDR3 DNA is the only sequence kept; it has 39 bases, read in frame from the first base. On this clone: Its specific antigen is unknown. No base-level quality is on record; no much larger clone is a single base apart.

The chain uses TRBV5-1 and TRBJ2-3, and 7 bases in between align with TRBD1. The sequenced sample was CD8+ T cells from blood, obtained 45 to 46 months after liver transplant. The source is a human patient who received a liver transplant. Some T cells may be donor cells from the graft after a transplant. The CDR3 protein is CASRTGSPDTQYF. DNA sequence: TGCGCCTCCCGGACAGGCAGCCCAGATACGCAGTATTTT. When the CDR3 is completed using the reference TRBV5-1 and TRBJ2-3 genes on either side, the full variable domain is KAGVTQTPRYLIKTRGQQVTLSCSPISGHRSVSWYQQTPGQGLQFLFEYFSETQRNKGNFPGRFSGRQFSNSRSEMNVSTLELGDSALYLCASRTGSPDTQYFGPGTRLTVL.